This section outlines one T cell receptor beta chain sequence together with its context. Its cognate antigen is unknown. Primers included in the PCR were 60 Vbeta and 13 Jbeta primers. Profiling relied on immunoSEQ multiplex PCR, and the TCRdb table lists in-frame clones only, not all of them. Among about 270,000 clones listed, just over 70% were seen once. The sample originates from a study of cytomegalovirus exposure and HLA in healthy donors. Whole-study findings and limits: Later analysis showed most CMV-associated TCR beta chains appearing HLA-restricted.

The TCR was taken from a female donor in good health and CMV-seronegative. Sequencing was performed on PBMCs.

CDR3 protein: CASSLAGQRETQYF. The CDR3 DNA reads TGTGCCAGCAGCTTGGCAGGGCAAAGAGAGACCCAGTACTTC. This chain uses TRBV5-5 with TRBJ2-5, with D tentatively TRBD1 (5 bases). V was pared by 0 bases and J by 4 bases, with 10 bases between. The CDR3 consists of 14 residues. In germline, CDR1 is SGHKS, CDR2 YYEKEE (reference sequence).